This T cell receptor (beta chain) was recorded in a study of T cells in Graves' hyperthyroidism and ophthalmopathy. Study findings and constraints: Within blood appeared most thyroid clonotypes that had expanded above 0.001.

Researchers took RNA transcripts and amplified the TCR beta CDR3 regions from them. During a first-round RT-PCR of the TCR CDR3, the HTBI primer set was used. TCRdb used MiXCR to reprocess the multiplex PCR reads, holding one entry per CDR3 protein. Among 350,000 or so distinct CDR3 sequences, around 20% were seen once, and the ten largest hold roughly 52%. CDR1 and CDR2 from the germline V gene are SGHVS and FNYEAQ. Trimming took 5 bases from V and 6 from J; bases not matched to a gene: 3. The CDR3 contains 15 residues. This clonotype has at least ten counts. Its specificity is not known. The hyperthyroidism patients had all been newly diagnosed, and their disease duration was under 2 months. Their ages ranged from 18 to 65 years.

The gene calls are TRBV7-6 and TRBJ2-2, with 13 bases lining up with TRBD2. This receptor was obtained from a woman aged 50 to 60 with Graves' hyperthyroidism. The sample consisted of blood. CDR3 loop: CASSLTSGGAGELFF. The CDR3 DNA reads as TGTGCCAGCAGCCTTACTAGCGGGGGGGCCGGGGAGCTGTTTTTT.